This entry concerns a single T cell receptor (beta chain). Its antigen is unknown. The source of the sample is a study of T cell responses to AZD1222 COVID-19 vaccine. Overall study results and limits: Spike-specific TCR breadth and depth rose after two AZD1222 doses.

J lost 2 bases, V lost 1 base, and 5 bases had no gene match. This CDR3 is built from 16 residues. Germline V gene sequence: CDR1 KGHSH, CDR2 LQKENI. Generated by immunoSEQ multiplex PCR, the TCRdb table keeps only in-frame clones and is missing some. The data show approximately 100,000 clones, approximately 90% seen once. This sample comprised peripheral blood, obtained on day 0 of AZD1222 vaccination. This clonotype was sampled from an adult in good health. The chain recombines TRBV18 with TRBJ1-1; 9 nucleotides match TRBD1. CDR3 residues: CASSPLGTGLNTEAFF. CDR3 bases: TGTGCCAGCTCACCACTAGGGACAGGGCTAAACACTGAAGCTTTCTTT.